One and the same sample provided the 26 T cell receptor beta chains below, sequenced in a study of blood T cell repertoires in COVID-19. Generated by immunoSEQ multiplex PCR, the TCRdb table keeps only in-frame clones and is missing some. The data hold 250,000 or so clones, with roughly 90% observed a single time. Input material: peripheral blood. Receptor source: a woman aged 25 to 45 with active or convalescent COVID-19.

The rearrangement joins TRBV9 to TRBJ2-7; 11 bases are a match to TRBD2. The V gene end was trimmed by 2 bases and the J gene end by 2 bases; junction bases not matched to a gene: 12. The length of the CDR3 is 18 residues. Germline-derived CDR1 and CDR2 are SGDLS and YYNGEE. As DNA, the CDR3 is TGTGCCAGCAGCGTGGGGACTAGCGGCCAGCTACAACCCTACGAGCAGTACTTC. It yields the protein CASSVGTSGQLQPYEQYF. The full variable domain, with the rest looked up from reference TRBV9 and TRBJ2-7, is DSGVTQTPKHLITATGQRVTLRCSPRSGDLSVYWYQQSLDQGLQFLIQYYNGEERAKGNILERFSAQQFPDLHSELNLSSLELGDSALYFCASSVGTSGQLQPYEQYFGPGTRLTVT.

The V call is TRBV7-9, the J call TRBJ2-7, with TRBD1 matching 8 bases. Trimming cost V 2 bases and J 1 base; bases outside gene matches: 4. The CDR3 consists of 15 residues. CDR1 SEHNR and CDR2 FQNEAQ come from the germline V gene (reference sequence). The CDR3 DNA reads TGTGCCAGCAGCTTACGGACAGGGTCTTCCTACGAGCAGTACTTC. This sequence encodes CASSLRTGSSYEQYF.

CDR3 region: CATKTDMNTEAFF. DNA for the CDR3: TGTGCCACCAAGACAGATATGAACACTGAAGCTTTCTTT. V is TRBV2 and J is TRBJ1-1; the D gene is possibly TRBD1 (5 bases). Germline CDR1 and CDR2: SNHLY and FYNNEI. The CDR3 runs 13 residues. V was cut by 10 bases and J by 0 bases, with 12 bases left in between.

The rearrangement uses TRBV7-2 and TRBJ2-1; D gene ambiguous. V dropped 1 base and J dropped 7 bases, with 17 bases sitting between them. Per germline, CDR1 SGHTA and CDR2 FQGNSA. The CDR3 runs 16 residues. The CDR3 bases are TGTGCCAGCAGCTTAGTAGTCGCGGTGCCCTCTAATGAGCAGTTCTTC. The encoded protein is CASSLVVAVPSNEQFF.

This chain links TRBV28 with TRBJ2-7; 10 nucleotides agree with TRBD1. Germline loops: CDR1 MDHEN, CDR2 SYDVKM. The ends lost 3 bases at V and 1 base at J; junction bases unmatched: 3. The length of the CDR3 is 15 residues. CDR3 residues: CASSFGQGGSYEQYF. CDR3 sequence (DNA): TGTGCCAGCAGTTTCGGACAGGGGGGGTCCTACGAGCAGTACTTC.

This clone appeared once. The CDR3 protein is CASSLALTREGEQFF. As DNA, the CDR3 is TGTGCCAGCAGCCTCGCCCTCACGCGGGAGGGGGAGCAGTTCTTC. The chain links TRBV6-2 or TRBV6-3 to TRBJ2-1; 9 bases fit TRBD2. The CDR3 is 15 amino acids. J lost 10 bases, V lost 6 bases, and 13 bases had no gene match. CDR1 and CDR2 (germline): MNHEY, SVGEGT.

The chain is built from TRBV6-5 and TRBJ1-2; perhaps TRBD1 as D (5 bases). Trimming pared 2 bases from V and 8 bases from J, leaving 12 bases between. The CDR3 spans 13 residues. CDR1 is MNHEY and CDR2 is SVGAGI in the germline V gene. The CDR3 bases are TGTGCCAGCAGTTACGGGCAGGGAGGCGGCTACACCTTC. Translation gives CASSYGQGGGYTF.

The chain combines TRBV3-1 (or the pseudogene TRBV3-2) with TRBJ2-5; 8 nucleotides agree with TRBD2. There are 16 residues in the CDR3. The V gene end was trimmed by 6 bases and the J gene end by 5 bases; junction bases not matched to a gene: 14. The germline V gene has CDR1 LGHDT and CDR2 YNNKEL (reference sequence). CDR3 bases: TGTGCCAGCAGAACCGGACTAGCCACTGGAGGGGAGACCCAGTACTTC. It is translated as CASRTGLATGGETQYF.

The chain couples TRBV7-2 to TRBJ1-2, with 7 bases identical to TRBD1. Trimming took 5 bases from V and 6 from J; bases not matched to a gene: 6. The germline CDR1 and CDR2 sequences are SGHTA and FQGNSA. This CDR3 region has 13 residues. The CDR3 is CASSQDRTHGYTF. The CDR3 DNA follows: TGTGCCAGCAGCCAGGACAGGACCCATGGCTACACCTTC.

In its sample, this clone was seen once. This chain joins TRBV2 and TRBJ1-2; a possible D gene is TRBD1 (5 bases). Germline V gene sequence: CDR1 SNHLY, CDR2 FYNNEI. The CDR3 spans 12 residues. Trimming stripped 3 bases from V and 9 bases from J, with 11 bases between. This CDR3 is CASSERQGSYTF. DNA of the CDR3: TGTGCCAGCAGTGAGAGGCAGGGTAGCTACACCTTC. Using reference TRBV2 and TRBJ1-2 for the parts outside the CDR3, the full variable domain is EPEVTQTPSHQVTQMGQEVILRCVPISNHLYFYWYRQILGQKVEFLVSFYNNEISEKSEIFDDQFSVERPDGSNFTLKIRSTKLEDSAMYFCASSERQGSYTFGSGTRLTVV.

J is TRBJ2-7 and V is TRBV23-1, with a possible D match to TRBD2 (6 bases). TRBV23-1 is flagged as an ORF with uncertain function. The V end lost 8 bases, the J end lost 9 bases, and 20 bases lay between the germline ends. This CDR3 is built from 13 residues. CDR3 region: CASLEGWCSPQYF. The DNA of the CDR3 is TGCGCCAGCCTGGAGGGTTGGTGTTCCCCGCAGTACTTC.

The rearrangement joins TRBV9 to TRBJ1-5, with D unclear. CDR1 and CDR2 from the germline V gene are SGDLS and YYNGEE. This CDR3 has 16 residues. V was trimmed by 0 bases and J by 1 base, leaving 11 bases between them. The CDR3 here is CASSVGGEVSNQPQHF. CDR3 in DNA: TGTGCCAGCAGCGTAGGAGGAGAAGTAAGCAATCAGCCCCAGCATTTT.

V usage is TRBV7-3 and J usage is TRBJ2-2; D call uncertain. V was cut by 5 bases and J by 0 bases, with 7 bases left in between. There are 14 residues in the CDR3. The V gene's germline CDR1 is SGHTA and CDR2 FQGTGA. CDR3 amino acids: CASSPRTNTGELFF. The CDR3 DNA sequence: TGTGCCAGCAGCCCGAGAACGAACACCGGGGAGCTGTTTTTT.

The rearrangement joins TRBV9 to TRBJ1-4, with D possibly matching TRBD1 (5 bases). Germline loops: CDR1 SGDLS, CDR2 YYNGEE. The CDR3 covers 16 residues. Trimming left V 2 bases short and J 0 bases short, with 11 bases between. DNA for the CDR3: TGTGCCAGCAGCGTCACAGGTGCAGCAACTAATGAAAAACTGTTTTTT. Protein: CASSVTGAATNEKLFF.

The chain carries TRBV7-9 and TRBJ2-4; a possible D gene is TRBD2 (6 bases). V gave up 5 bases and J gave up 1 base, with 9 bases separating them. Per the germline V gene, CDR1 is SEHNR and CDR2 is FQNEAQ (reference sequence). The CDR3 loop spans 14 amino acids. The CDR3 nucleotides read TGTGCCAGCAGCCCGAGCGGGGCCAAAAACATTCAGTACTTC. Translation gives CASSPSGAKNIQYF.

In its sample, this clone was seen once. The chain carries TRBV27 and TRBJ1-2, with 8 bases aligning to TRBD1. The germline gives CDR1 MNHEY, CDR2 SMNVEV (reference sequence). The V segment lost 6 bases and the J segment 7 bases; nucleotides outside the gene matches: 16. The CDR3 extends over 16 amino acids. The CDR3 protein is CASRPPGTGVLGGYTF. CDR3 in DNA: TGTGCCAGCAGACCTCCCGGGACAGGAGTGCTCGGTGGCTACACCTTC.

The rearrangement links TRBV10-3 to TRBJ1-2; a weak D match, TRBD1 (6 bases). CDR1 and CDR2 (germline): ENHRY, SYGVKD. The CDR3 spans 14 residues. V lost 3 bases and J lost 5, with 13 bases in between. The CDR3 sequence: CAISDGRQGYGYTF. CDR3 in DNA: TGTGCCATCAGTGATGGGCGGCAGGGGTATGGCTACACCTTC.

In this sample, this clone turned up once. The genes are TRBV5-1 and TRBJ2-1; TRBD2 might be the D (5 bases). The CDR3 is made up of 14 amino acids. Trimming pared 2 bases from V and 8 bases from J, leaving 14 bases between. Germline loops: CDR1 SGHRS, CDR2 YFSETQ. The CDR3 DNA reads as TGCGCCAGCAGCTTAGGACTCCTTAGGGATGAGCAGTTCTTC. Translating it yields CASSLGLLRDEQFF.

V is TRBV11-2 and J is TRBJ2-5; maybe TRBD1 (6 bases). The germline V gene encodes CDR1 SGHAT and CDR2 FQNNGV. V lost 6 bases, J lost 5 bases, and 28 bases lay in between. This CDR3 is built from 18 residues. CDR3 loop: CASSHLSRLQGPGETQYF. As DNA, the CDR3 is TGTGCCAGCAGTCATCTTTCCCGACTACAGGGTCCCGGGGAGACCCAGTACTTC.

This chain joins TRBV28 and TRBJ1-2, with D unresolved. Trimming took off 2 bases at V and 0 bases at J, with 16 bases between the two ends. The CDR3 totals 17 residues. The germline V gene has CDR1 MDHEN and CDR2 SYDVKM. The CDR3 loop is CASSLVGSAHSNYGYTF. The CDR3 nucleotides read TGTGCCAGCAGTTTAGTTGGGTCAGCGCACTCTAACTATGGCTACACCTTC.

J is TRBJ1-3 and V is TRBV10-3, with TRBD1 matching 8 bases. The CDR3 has 15 residues. With V trimmed by 2 bases and J by 3 bases, 3 bases remained unmatched. Germline values: CDR1 ENHRY, CDR2 SYGVKD. The CDR3 spells CAISEGQGRGNTIYF. As DNA, the CDR3 is TGTGCCATCAGTGAGGGACAGGGACGTGGAAACACCATATATTTT.

The CDR3 is CATSRGAGDNSPLHF. CDR3 in DNA: TGTGCCACCAGCAGAGGGGCAGGGGACAATTCACCCCTCCACTTT. The chain is built from TRBV15 and TRBJ1-6, with D tentatively TRBD1 (6 bases). Trimming shortened V by 1 base and J by 7 bases, and 11 bases separated the two germline ends. Germline values: CDR1 LNHNV, CDR2 YYDKDF (reference sequence). The CDR3 is 15 residues long. The variable domain in full, with the rest retrieved from reference TRBV15 and TRBJ1-6, is DAMVIQNPRYQVTQFGKPVTLSCSQTLNHNVMYWYQQKSSQAPKLLFHYYDKDFNNEADTPDNFQSRRPNTSFCFLDIRSPGLGDTAMYLCATSRGAGDNSPLHFGNGTRLTVT.

The J gene is TRBJ1-5, the V gene TRBV18, with D possibly TRBD1 on 6 matching bases. The V gene's germline CDR1 is KGHSH and CDR2 LQKENI. V lost 6 bases and J 3 bases, leaving 12 bases between the germline ends. The CDR3 totals 14 residues. CDR3: CASSPGANNQPQHF. CDR3 DNA: TGTGCCAGCTCCCCAGGGGCGAACAATCAGCCCCAGCATTTT.

The chain joins TRBV2 to TRBJ1-2; D is ambiguous. Germline lookup yields CDR1 SNHLY and CDR2 FYNNEI. With 6 bases removed from V and 3 bases from J, the gap between germline ends came to 5 bases. The CDR3 extends over 11 amino acids. The DNA of the CDR3 is TGTGCCAGCAGCCAGGACTATGGCTACACCTTC. Translating gives CASSQDYGYTF.

The chain carries TRBV2 and TRBJ2-7, with D maybe TRBD2 (6 bases). Germline V gene data show CDR1 as SNHLY and CDR2 as FYNNEI. CDR3 length: 14 amino acids. Trimming took 2 bases from V and 3 from J, leaving 11 bases between them. The chain's CDR3 is CASSEQRAYYEQYF. The CDR3 DNA follows: TGTGCCAGCAGTGAACAGCGGGCGTACTACGAGCAGTACTTC.

Only a few counts were recorded for this clone. V and J are TRBV2 and TRBJ1-1; no firm D call. The CDR3 has 13 residues. Trimming removed 6 bases from V and 1 base from J, with 9 bases in between. The germline V gene has CDR1 SNHLY and CDR2 FYNNEI. DNA of the CDR3: TGTGCCAGCAGCGTCACAGAGAACACTGAAGCTTTCTTT. This translates into CASSVTENTEAFF.